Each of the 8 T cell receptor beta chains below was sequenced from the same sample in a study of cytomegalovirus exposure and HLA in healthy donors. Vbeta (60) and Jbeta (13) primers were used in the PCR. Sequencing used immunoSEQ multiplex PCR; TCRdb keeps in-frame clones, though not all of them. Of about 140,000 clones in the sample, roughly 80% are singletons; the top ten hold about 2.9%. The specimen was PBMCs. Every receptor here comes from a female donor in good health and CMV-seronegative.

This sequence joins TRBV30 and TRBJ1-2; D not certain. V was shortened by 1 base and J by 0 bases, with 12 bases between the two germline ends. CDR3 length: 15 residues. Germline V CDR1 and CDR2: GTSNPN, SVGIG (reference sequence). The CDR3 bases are TGTGCCTGGAGTGGGGGAGAGGGATCTAACTATGGCTACACCTTC. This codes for CAWSGGEGSNYGYTF.

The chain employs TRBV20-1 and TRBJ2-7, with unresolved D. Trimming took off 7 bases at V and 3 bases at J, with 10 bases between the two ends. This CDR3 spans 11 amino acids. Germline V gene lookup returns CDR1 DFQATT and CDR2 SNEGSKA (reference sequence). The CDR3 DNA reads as TGCAGTGTCTCGCGGCTCTACGAGCAGTACTTC. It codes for CSVSRLYEQYF.

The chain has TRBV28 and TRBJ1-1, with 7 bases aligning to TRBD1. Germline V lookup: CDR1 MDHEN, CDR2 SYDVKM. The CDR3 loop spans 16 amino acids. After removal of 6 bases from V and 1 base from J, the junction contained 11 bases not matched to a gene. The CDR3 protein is CASSQGGVIQNTEAFF. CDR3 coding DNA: TGTGCCAGCAGCCAAGGGGGCGTAATTCAGAACACTGAAGCTTTCTTT. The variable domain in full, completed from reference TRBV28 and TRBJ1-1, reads DVKVTQSSRYLVKRTGEKVFLECVQDMDHENMFWYRQDPGLGLRLIYFSYDVKMKEKGDIPEGYSVSREKKERFSLILESASTNQTSMYLCASSQGGVIQNTEAFFGQGTRLTVV.

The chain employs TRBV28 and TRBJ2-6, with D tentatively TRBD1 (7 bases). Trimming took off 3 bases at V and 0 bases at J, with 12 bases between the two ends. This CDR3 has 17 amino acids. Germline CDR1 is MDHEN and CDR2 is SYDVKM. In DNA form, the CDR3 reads TGTGCCAGCAGTTTTCCAGGGGGACTCTCTGGGGCCAACGTCCTGACTTTC. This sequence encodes CASSFPGGLSGANVLTF. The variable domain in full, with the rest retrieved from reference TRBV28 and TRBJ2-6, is DVKVTQSSRYLVKRTGEKVFLECVQDMDHENMFWYRQDPGLGLRLIYFSYDVKMKEKGDIPEGYSVSREKKERFSLILESASTNQTSMYLCASSFPGGLSGANVLTFGAGSRLTVL.

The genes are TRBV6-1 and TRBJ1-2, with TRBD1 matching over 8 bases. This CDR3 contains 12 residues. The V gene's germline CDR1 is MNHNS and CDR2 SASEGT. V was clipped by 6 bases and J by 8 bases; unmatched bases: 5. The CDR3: CASRRGTGGYTF. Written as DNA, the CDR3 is TGTGCCAGCAGGAGAGGGACAGGCGGCTACACCTTC.

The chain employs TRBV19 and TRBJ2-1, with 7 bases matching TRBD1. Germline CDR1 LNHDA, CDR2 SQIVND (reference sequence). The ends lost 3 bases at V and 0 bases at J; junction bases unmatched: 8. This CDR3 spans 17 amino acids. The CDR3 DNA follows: TGTGCCAGTAGTATCTTCAGTCGGGACAGCTCCTACAATGAGCAGTTCTTC. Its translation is CASSIFSRDSSYNEQFF.

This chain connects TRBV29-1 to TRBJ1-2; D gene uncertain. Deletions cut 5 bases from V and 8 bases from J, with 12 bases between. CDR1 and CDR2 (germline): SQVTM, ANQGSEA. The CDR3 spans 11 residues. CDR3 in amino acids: CSVSSVAGYTF. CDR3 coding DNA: TGCAGCGTTTCATCCGTGGCCGGCTACACCTTC.

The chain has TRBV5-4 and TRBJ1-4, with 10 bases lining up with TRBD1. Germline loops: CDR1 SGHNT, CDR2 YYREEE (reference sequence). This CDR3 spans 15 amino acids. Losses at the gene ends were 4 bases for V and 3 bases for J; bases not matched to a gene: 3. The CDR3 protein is CASSRQGAANEKLFF. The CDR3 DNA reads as TGTGCCAGCAGCCGACAGGGGGCAGCTAATGAAAAACTGTTTTTT.